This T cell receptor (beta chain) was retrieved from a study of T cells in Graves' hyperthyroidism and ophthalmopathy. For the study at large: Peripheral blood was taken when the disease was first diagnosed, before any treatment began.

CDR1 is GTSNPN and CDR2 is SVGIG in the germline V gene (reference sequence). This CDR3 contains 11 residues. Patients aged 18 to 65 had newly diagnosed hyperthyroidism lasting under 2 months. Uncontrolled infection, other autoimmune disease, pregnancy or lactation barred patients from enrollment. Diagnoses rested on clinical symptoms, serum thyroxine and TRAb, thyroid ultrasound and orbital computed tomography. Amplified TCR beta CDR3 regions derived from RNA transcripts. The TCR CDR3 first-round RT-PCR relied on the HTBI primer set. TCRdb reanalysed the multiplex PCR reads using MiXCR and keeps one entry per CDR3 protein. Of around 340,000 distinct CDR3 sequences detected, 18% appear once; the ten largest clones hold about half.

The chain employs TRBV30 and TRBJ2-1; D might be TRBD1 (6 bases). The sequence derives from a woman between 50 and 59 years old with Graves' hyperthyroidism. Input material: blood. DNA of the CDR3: TGTGCTAGGGGGATCGGTCAGGAGCAGTTCTTC. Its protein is CARGIGQEQFF. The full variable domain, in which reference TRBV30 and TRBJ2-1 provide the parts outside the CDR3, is SQTIHQWPATLVQPVGSPLSLECTVEGTSNPNLYWYRQAAGRGLQLLFYSVGIGQISSEVPQNLSASRPQDRQFILSSKKLLLSDSGFYLCARGIGQEQFFGPGTRLTVL.